Each of the 5 T cell receptor beta chains below was sequenced from the same sample in a study of read filtering for tumor transcriptome and immune sequencing. Molecular barcoded adaptors covering alpha/delta and beta/gamma chains were used on roughly 370 ng RNA. TCRdb ran MiXCR on the reads and lists one entry per CDR3 protein. The top ten clones hold around 30% of a sample with approximately 43,000 distinct CDR3 sequences, over 10% of them seen once. The specimen was a population of CD138-negative cells sorted from bone marrow. Every receptor here comes from a donor at least 40 years old with multiple myeloma.

In this sample, this clonotype turned up many times. The V gene is TRBV2, the J gene TRBJ2-2; TRBD2 is a possible D gene (5 bases). Germline lookup yields CDR1 SNHLY and CDR2 FYNNEI. V was trimmed by 2 bases and J by 4 bases, leaving 14 bases between them. The CDR3 length is 16 residues. The DNA of the CDR3 is TGTGCCAGCAGTGAACTTGGGAGCAGTACCACCGGGGAGCTGTTTTTT. Its protein is CASSELGSSTTGELFF.

This clonotype was recorded at least ten times. The genes are TRBV7-8 and TRBJ2-2; D is unclear. CDR1 SGHVS and CDR2 FQNEAQ come from the germline V gene. The CDR3 totals 16 residues. Trimming pared 0 bases from V and 8 bases from J, leaving 16 bases between. The CDR3 loop reads CASSLAGRVWEGELFF. DNA for the CDR3: TGTGCCAGCAGCTTAGCGGGTCGGGTGTGGGAAGGGGAGCTGTTTTTT.

This clonotype has a count of ten or more. DNA for the CDR3: TGCGCCAGCAGCTTTCGGGAGGTCGGGATCGCGAACACCGGGGAGCTGTTTTTT. Its protein product is CASSFREVGIANTGELFF. V and J are TRBV5-1 and TRBJ2-2, with 7 positions matching TRBD2. J was trimmed by 0 bases and V by 2 bases; bases with no gene match: 10. Germline V gene data show CDR1 as SGHRS and CDR2 as YFSETQ. The CDR3 consists of 18 residues.

To note about this clonotype: A much larger clone sits a single nucleotide away, making a read error possible. The chain couples TRBV11-2 to TRBJ2-2; 10 positions agree with TRBD1. Germline loops: CDR1 SGHAT, CDR2 FQNNGV. This CDR3 has 16 amino acids. The CDR3 sequence is CACSADRGRNTGELFF. CDR3 nucleotides: TGTGCCTGCAGCGCAGACAGGGGGCGCAACACCGGGGAGCTGTTTTTT.

This clonotype appeared many times. V usage is TRBV20-1 and J usage is TRBJ2-5, with a tentative D call TRBD2 (6 bases). CDR3 length: 11 amino acids. Germline assignment: CDR1 DFQATT and CDR2 SNEGSKA (reference sequence). This CDR3 reads CSGGRQETQYF. The CDR3 nucleotides read TGCAGCGGGGGACGTCAAGAGACCCAGTACTTC.